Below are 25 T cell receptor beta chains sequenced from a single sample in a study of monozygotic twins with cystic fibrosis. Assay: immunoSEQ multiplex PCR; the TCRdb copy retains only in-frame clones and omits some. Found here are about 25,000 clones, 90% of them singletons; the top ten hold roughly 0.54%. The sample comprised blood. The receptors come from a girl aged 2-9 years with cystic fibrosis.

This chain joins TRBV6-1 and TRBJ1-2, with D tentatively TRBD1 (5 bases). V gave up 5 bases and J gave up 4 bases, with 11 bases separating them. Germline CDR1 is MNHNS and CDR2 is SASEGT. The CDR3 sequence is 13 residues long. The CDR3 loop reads CASSTSGTYGYTF. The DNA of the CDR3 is TGTGCCAGCAGTACTTCCGGGACCTATGGCTACACCTTC.

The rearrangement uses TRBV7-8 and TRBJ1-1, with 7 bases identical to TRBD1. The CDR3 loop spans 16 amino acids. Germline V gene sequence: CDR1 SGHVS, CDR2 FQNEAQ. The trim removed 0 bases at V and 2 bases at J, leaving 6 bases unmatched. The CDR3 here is CASSLAVGQRNTEAFF. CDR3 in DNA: TGTGCCAGCAGCTTAGCGGTGGGACAGCGAAACACTGAAGCTTTCTTT.

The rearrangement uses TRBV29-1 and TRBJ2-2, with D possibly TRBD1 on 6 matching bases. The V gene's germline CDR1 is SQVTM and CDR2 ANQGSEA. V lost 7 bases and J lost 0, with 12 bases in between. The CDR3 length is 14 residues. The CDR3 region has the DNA TGCAGCGCGGTCCGGGACACGAACACCGGGGAGCTGTTTTTT. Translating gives CSAVRDTNTGELFF.

This chain's CDR3 is CASSLSYETQYF. CDR3 bases: TGCGCCAGCAGCCTCTCGTATGAGACCCAGTACTTC. The chain couples TRBV5-1 to TRBJ2-5; D ambiguous. CDR3 length equals 12 residues. Trimming took 4 bases from V and 5 from J, leaving 9 bases between them. Germline V lookup: CDR1 SGHRS, CDR2 YFSETQ.

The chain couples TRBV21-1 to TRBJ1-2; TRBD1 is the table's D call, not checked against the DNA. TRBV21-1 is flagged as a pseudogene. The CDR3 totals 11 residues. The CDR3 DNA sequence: TGTGCCAGCAGCAAAGGGGGCGGCTACACCTTC. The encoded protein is CASSKGGGYTF.

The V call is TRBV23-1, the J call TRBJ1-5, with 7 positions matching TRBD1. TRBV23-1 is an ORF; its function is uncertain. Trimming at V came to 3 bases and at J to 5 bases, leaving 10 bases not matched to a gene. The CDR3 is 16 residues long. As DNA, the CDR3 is TGCGCCAGCAGTCAGCCCGGGACAGCGGGCGATCAGCCCCAGCATTTT. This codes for CASSQPGTAGDQPQHF.

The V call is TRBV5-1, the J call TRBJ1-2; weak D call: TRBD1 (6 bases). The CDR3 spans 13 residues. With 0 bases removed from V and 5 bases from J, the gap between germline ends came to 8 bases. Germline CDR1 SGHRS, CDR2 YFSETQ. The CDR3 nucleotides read TGCGCCAGCAGCTTGGACAGGGTTTATGGCTACACCTTC. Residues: CASSLDRVYGYTF.

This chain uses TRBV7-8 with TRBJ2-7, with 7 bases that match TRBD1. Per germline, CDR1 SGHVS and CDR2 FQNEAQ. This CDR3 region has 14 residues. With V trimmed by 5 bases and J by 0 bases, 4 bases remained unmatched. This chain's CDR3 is CASSVQGPSYEQYF. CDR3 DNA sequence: TGTGCCAGCAGCGTACAGGGGCCCTCCTACGAGCAGTACTTC.

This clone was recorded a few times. The DNA of the CDR3 is TGTGCCAGCTCACCTATGACCCAGACATGGCGTTTGAACACTGAAGCTTTCTTT. Protein product: CASSPMTQTWRLNTEAFF. The chain carries TRBV18 and TRBJ1-1; D is uncertain. Per germline, CDR1 KGHSH and CDR2 LQKENI. V was pared by 3 bases and J by 0 bases, with 20 bases between. The CDR3 length is 18 residues. Together with reference TRBV18 and TRBJ1-1, the CDR3 gives the full variable domain: NAGVMQNPRHLVRRRGQEARLRCSPMKGHSHVYWYRQLPEEGLKFMVYLQKENIIDESGMPKERFSAEFPKEGPSILRIQQVVRGDSAAYFCASSPMTQTWRLNTEAFFGQGTRLTVV.

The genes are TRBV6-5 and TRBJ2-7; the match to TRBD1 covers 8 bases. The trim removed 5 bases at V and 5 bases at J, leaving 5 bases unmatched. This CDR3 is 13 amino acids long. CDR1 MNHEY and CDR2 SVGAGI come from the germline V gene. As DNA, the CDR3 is TGTGCCAGCAGTCGAAGGACAGGGAACGAGCAGTACTTC. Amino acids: CASSRRTGNEQYF.

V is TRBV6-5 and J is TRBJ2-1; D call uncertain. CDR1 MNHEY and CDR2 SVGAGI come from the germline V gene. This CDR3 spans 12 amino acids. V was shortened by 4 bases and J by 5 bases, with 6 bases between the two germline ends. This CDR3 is CASSSWDNEQFF. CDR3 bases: TGTGCCAGCAGTTCTTGGGACAATGAGCAGTTCTTC.

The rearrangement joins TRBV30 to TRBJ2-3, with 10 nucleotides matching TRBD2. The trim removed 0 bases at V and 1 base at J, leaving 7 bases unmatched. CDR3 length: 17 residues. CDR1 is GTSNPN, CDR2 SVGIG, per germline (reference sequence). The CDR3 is CAWSVLRTSGRTDTQYF. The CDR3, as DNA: TGTGCCTGGAGTGTACTTCGGACTAGCGGCCGCACAGATACGCAGTATTTT.

The CDR3 DNA reads as TGTGCCAGTGGAGAACCGGACGGACTAAGGGAAGCTTTCTTT. Residues: CASGEPDGLREAFF. V usage is TRBV6-1 and J usage is TRBJ1-1; unclear D gene. The CDR3 length is 14 residues. The V end lost 9 bases, the J end lost 8 bases, and 22 bases lay between the germline ends. The V gene's germline CDR1 is MNHNS and CDR2 SASEGT.

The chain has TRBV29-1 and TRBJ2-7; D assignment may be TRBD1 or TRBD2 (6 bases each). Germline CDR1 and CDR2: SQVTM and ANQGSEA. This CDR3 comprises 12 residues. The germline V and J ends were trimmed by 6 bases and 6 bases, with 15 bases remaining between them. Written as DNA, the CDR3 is TGCAGCGTCGGAGGGGGGTTCGGCGAGCAGTACTTC. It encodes CSVGGGFGEQYF.

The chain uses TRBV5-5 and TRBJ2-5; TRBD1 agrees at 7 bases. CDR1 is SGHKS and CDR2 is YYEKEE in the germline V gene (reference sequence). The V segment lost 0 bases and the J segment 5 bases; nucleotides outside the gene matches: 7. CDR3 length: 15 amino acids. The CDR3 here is CASSLVGNRGETQYF. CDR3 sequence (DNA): TGTGCCAGCAGCTTGGTGGGAAACAGGGGTGAGACCCAGTACTTC.

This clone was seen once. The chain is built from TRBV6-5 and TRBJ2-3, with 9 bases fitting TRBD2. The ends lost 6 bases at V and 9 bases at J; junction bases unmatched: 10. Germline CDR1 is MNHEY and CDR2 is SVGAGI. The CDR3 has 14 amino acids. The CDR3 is CASRRGTAGGTQYF. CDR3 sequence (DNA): TGTGCCAGCAGACGGGGGACGGCGGGAGGGACGCAGTATTTT.

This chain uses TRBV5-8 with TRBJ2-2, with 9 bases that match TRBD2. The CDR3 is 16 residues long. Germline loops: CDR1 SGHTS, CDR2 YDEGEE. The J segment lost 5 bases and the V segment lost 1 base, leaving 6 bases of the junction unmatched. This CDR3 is CASSLSRLAGTGELFF. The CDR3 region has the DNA TGTGCCAGCAGCTTGTCTCGGCTAGCGGGGACCGGGGAGCTGTTTTTT.

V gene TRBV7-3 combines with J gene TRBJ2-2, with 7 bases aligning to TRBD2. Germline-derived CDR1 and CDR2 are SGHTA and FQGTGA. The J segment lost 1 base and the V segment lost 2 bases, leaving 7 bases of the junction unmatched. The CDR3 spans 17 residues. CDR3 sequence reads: CASSLLPPGGNTGELFF. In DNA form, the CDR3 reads TGTGCCAGCAGCTTACTCCCACCGGGGGGGAACACCGGGGAGCTGTTTTTT.

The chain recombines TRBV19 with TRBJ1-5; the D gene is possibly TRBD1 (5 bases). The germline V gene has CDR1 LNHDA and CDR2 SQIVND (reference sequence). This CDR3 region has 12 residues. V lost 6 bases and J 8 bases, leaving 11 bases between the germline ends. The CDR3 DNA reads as TGTGCCAGTAGGGACCGGGGGGAGCCCCAGCATTTT. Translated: CASRDRGEPQHF.

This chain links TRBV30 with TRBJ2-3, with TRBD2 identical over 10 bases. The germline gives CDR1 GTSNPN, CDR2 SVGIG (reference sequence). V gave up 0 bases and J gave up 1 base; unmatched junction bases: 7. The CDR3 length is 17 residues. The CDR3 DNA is TGTGCCTGGAGTGTACCCGCCGGGACTAGCGGCACAGATACGCAGTATTTT. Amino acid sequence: CAWSVPAGTSGTDTQYF.

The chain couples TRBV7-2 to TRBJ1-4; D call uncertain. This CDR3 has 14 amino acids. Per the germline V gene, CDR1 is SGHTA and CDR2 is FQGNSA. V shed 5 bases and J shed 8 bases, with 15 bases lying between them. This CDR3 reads CASSTTGLREKLFF. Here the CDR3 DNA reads TGTGCCAGCAGCACGACCGGGCTAAGAGAAAAACTGTTTTTT.

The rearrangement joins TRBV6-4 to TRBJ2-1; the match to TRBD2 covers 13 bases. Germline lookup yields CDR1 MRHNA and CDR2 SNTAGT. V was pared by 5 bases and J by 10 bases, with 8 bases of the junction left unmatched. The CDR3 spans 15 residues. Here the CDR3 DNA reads TGTGCCAGCAGTACTACTAGCGGGGGGGCCACGGAGCAGTTCTTC. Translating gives CASSTTSGGATEQFF.

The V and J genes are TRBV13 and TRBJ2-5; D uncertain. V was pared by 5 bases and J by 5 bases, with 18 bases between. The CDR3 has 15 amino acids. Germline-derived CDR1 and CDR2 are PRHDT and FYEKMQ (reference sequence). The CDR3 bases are TGTGCCAGCAGCCAATCCGCCTTATTCCAGGAGACCCAGTACTTC. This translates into CASSQSALFQETQYF.

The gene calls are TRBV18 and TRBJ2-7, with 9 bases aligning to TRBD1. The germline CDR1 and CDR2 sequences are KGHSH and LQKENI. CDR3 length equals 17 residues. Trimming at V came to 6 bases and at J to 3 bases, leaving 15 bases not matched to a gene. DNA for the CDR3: TGTGCCAGCTCCCGAGGGGGACAGGGAGGGAAGGGCTACGAGCAGTACTTC. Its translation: CASSRGGQGGKGYEQYF.

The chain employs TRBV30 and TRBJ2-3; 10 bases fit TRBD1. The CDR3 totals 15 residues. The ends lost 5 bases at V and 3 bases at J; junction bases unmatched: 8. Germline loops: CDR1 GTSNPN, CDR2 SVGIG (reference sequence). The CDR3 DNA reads TGTGCCTGGGACCGGGACAGGGGTTTTACAGATACGCAGTATTTT. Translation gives CAWDRDRGFTDTQYF.